The 20 T cell receptor beta chains below all came from one sample that was sequenced in a study of post-analysis software for immune sequencing data. Notes on the study in general: Five or six TRBV segments were more frequent in patients than controls; TRBV5-6, TRBV5-1 and TRBV20-1 belonged to this group.

No antigen has been assigned to these receptors. The TCR beta cDNA libraries contained unique molecular identifiers. TCRdb re-analysed the PCR reads in MiXCR, keeping a single row per CDR3 protein. The sample holds over 700,000 distinct CDR3 sequences; 25% to 30% are singletons and the top ten take 0.56%. The sample taken for sequencing was blood. The receptors originated from a girl between 5 and 17 years old with multiple sclerosis.

There are a few counts of this clonotype. V and J are TRBV5-1 and TRBJ2-1; 10 bases are shared with TRBD2. The CDR3 extends over 15 amino acids. Germline V gene data show CDR1 as SGHRS and CDR2 as YFSETQ. The ends lost 2 bases at V and 4 bases at J; junction bases unmatched: 3. The CDR3 sequence: CASSFTSGVYNEQFF. The CDR3, as DNA: TGCGCCAGCAGCTTCACTAGCGGGGTATACAATGAGCAGTTCTTC.

The V call is TRBV4-3, the J call TRBJ2-5; 7 nucleotides line up with TRBD1. The germline V gene encodes CDR1 LGHNA and CDR2 YSLEER. V was clipped by 3 bases and J by 4 bases; unmatched bases: 8. The CDR3 has 15 amino acids. CDR3 sequence reads: CASSHIGEGAETQYF. CDR3 DNA: TGCGCCAGCAGCCATATTGGTGAGGGGGCAGAGACCCAGTACTTC.

This clonotype showed up just a few times. The genes are TRBV15 and TRBJ2-1; no definite D call. The V gene's germline CDR1 is LNHNV and CDR2 YYDKDF (reference sequence). The CDR3 totals 13 residues. The V gene lost 2 bases and the J gene lost 7 bases, with 9 bases spanning the gap. The CDR3 DNA sequence: TGTGCCACCAGCAGACCCCTACAGAATGAGCAGTTCTTC. Its translation: CATSRPLQNEQFF.

This clonotype turned up a few times. The rearrangement joins TRBV20-1 to TRBJ1-5, with 9 bases identical to TRBD1. The CDR3 runs to 14 residues. The germline V gene has CDR1 DFQATT and CDR2 SNEGSKA (reference sequence). V was clipped by 4 bases and J by 5 bases; unmatched bases: 6. The DNA for the CDR3 is TGCAGTGCTATACCGGGACAGGGTGATCAGCCCCAGCATTTT. Its protein product is CSAIPGQGDQPQHF.

The chain employs TRBV3-1 and TRBJ1-1; possibly TRBD1 for D (5 bases). Deletions cut 1 base from V and 5 bases from J, with 14 bases between. Germline CDR1 and CDR2: LGHDT and YNNKEL (reference sequence). The CDR3 spans 15 residues. CDR3 sequence reads: CASSQGEGTRTEAFF. CDR3 coding DNA: TGTGCCAGCAGCCAAGGAGAGGGGACGAGGACTGAAGCTTTCTTT.

The chain joins TRBV4-3 to TRBJ2-3; tentative D call: TRBD1 (5 bases). Germline values: CDR1 LGHNA, CDR2 YSLEER. The CDR3 has 16 residues. V dropped 0 bases and J dropped 0 bases, with 10 bases sitting between them. The CDR3 loop is CASSQDRGRSTDTQYF. Here the CDR3 DNA reads TGCGCCAGCAGCCAAGATAGGGGCAGAAGCACAGATACGCAGTATTTT.

This clonotype has a single count. The chain employs TRBV20-1 and TRBJ2-3; the D gene is possibly TRBD2 (5 bases). Trimming cost V 5 bases and J 2 bases, with 17 bases left between them. From germline, CDR1 is DFQATT and CDR2 SNEGSKA (reference sequence). The CDR3 sequence is 15 residues long. The CDR3: CSAGTLAGNTDTQYF. CDR3 nucleotide sequence: TGCAGTGCTGGAACCTTGGCCGGGAACACAGATACGCAGTATTTT.

The table lists this clonotype with a few counts. The chain recombines TRBV28 with TRBJ2-1, with 7 nucleotides matching TRBD2. Unmatched junction bases numbered 5, after V lost 3 bases and J lost 6 bases. This CDR3 region has 14 residues. Germline CDR1 reads MDHEN; CDR2 reads SYDVKM. The DNA of the CDR3 is TGTGCCAGCAGTTTTGGGGGGAGGGCCAATGAGCAGTTCTTC. It encodes CASSFGGRANEQFF.

The chain is built from TRBV7-9 and TRBJ2-5; 7 nucleotides agree with TRBD1. There are 14 residues in the CDR3. The trim removed 5 bases at V and 0 bases at J, leaving 3 bases unmatched. Germline V gene lookup returns CDR1 SEHNR and CDR2 FQNEAQ (reference sequence). The CDR3 coding sequence is TGTGCCAGCAGCACAGGGGCGCACCAAGAGACCCAGTACTTC. Translating it yields CASSTGAHQETQYF.

The V gene is TRBV6-5, the J gene TRBJ2-3, with TRBD2 identical over 9 bases. The CDR3 runs 15 residues. V lost 3 bases and J lost 4; bases outside the gene matches: 5. Germline assignment: CDR1 MNHEY and CDR2 SVGAGI. Written as DNA, the CDR3 is TGTGCCAGCAGTTATAGCGGGAGCCGGTCAGATACGCAGTATTTT. Residues: CASSYSGSRSDTQYF.

V usage is TRBV4-3 and J usage is TRBJ1-2; D might be TRBD1 (6 bases). Trimming removed 0 bases from V and 7 bases from J, with 12 bases in between. The germline V gene encodes CDR1 LGHNA and CDR2 YSLEER. The CDR3 runs 14 residues. The CDR3: CASSQDSGAGGYTF. Here the CDR3 DNA reads TGCGCCAGCAGCCAAGATTCGGGGGCCGGTGGCTACACCTTC.

As concerns this clonotype: The germline gene is not matched at one end of the junction; a read error may be the cause. This sequence joins TRBV9 and TRBJ1-1, with D uncertain. The CDR3 is made up of 13 amino acids. CDR1 SGDLS and CDR2 YYNGEE come from the germline V gene. The CDR3: CASSVIPNTEAFF. For the CDR3, the DNA is TGTGCCAGCAGCGTCATACCGAACACCGAAGCTTTCTTT.

The CDR3 DNA sequence: TGTGCCAGCAGCTCCGCCGGGACTAGCGGGACCGATGAGCAGTTCTTC. Protein product: CASSSAGTSGTDEQFF. The chain links TRBV7-2 to TRBJ2-1; 13 bases are a match to TRBD2. Looked up from germline, CDR1 is SGHTA and CDR2 is FQGNSA. V lost 4 bases and J lost 8; bases outside the gene matches: 8. This CDR3 comprises 16 residues. Together with reference TRBV7-2 and TRBJ2-1, the CDR3 gives the full variable domain: GAGVSQSPSNKVTEKGKDVELRCDPISGHTALYWYRQSLGQGLEFLIYFQGNSAPDKSGLPSDRFSAERTGGSVSTLTIQRTQQEDSAVYLCASSSAGTSGTDEQFFGPGTRLTVL.

This clonotype was observed a handful of times. The chain carries TRBV5-5 and TRBJ1-2, with unresolved D. The CDR3 has 13 residues. Germline-derived CDR1 and CDR2 are SGHKS and YYEKEE (reference sequence). The germline V and J ends were trimmed by 4 bases and 2 bases, with 9 bases remaining between them. CDR3 nucleotide sequence: TGTGCCAGCAGCCATTTAGCCAACTATGGCTACACCTTC. The encoded protein is CASSHLANYGYTF. Variable domain in full (rest from reference TRBV5-5 and TRBJ1-2): DAGVTQSPTHLIKTRGQQVTLRCSPISGHKSVSWYQQVLGQGPQFIFQYYEKEERGRGNFPDRFSARQFPNYSSELNVNALLLGDSALYLCASSHLANYGYTFGSGTRLTVV.

In the case of this clonotype: Germline and junction disagree at one end, which may indicate a read error. The chain has TRBV20-1 and TRBJ2-5; a weak D match, TRBD2 (5 bases). This CDR3 is 12 amino acids long. Germline-derived CDR1 and CDR2 are DFQATT and SNEGSKA (reference sequence). CDR3 amino acids: CSTRDPRETQYF. For the CDR3, the DNA is TGCAGTACTAGAGATCCTAGGGAGACCCAGTACTTC.

This clonotype came up a few times. The chain combines TRBV12-3 or TRBV12-4 with TRBJ1-2; TRBD1 is a possible D gene (6 bases). With 5 bases removed from V and 4 bases from J, the gap between germline ends came to 11 bases. CDR3 length: 13 residues. CDR3 coding DNA: TGTGCCAGCAGTCCAGGGGACGGCTATGGCTACACCTTC. Its translation: CASSPGDGYGYTF.

The chain has TRBV20-1 and TRBJ2-2; D is undetermined. Looked up from germline, CDR1 is DFQATT and CDR2 is SNEGSKA (reference sequence). V dropped 3 bases and J dropped 7 bases, with 9 bases sitting between them. The CDR3 runs to 12 residues. CDR3 bases: TGCAGTGCTAGGGCCGATGGCGGGGAGCTGTTTTTT. Amino acids: CSARADGGELFF.

This clonotype has ten or more counts. The rearrangement uses TRBV28 and TRBJ2-5, with D possibly called TRBD1 or TRBD2 (5 bases each). V was shortened by 6 bases and J by 5 bases, with 10 bases between the two germline ends. Germline CDR1 and CDR2: MDHEN and SYDVKM. The CDR3 length is 12 residues. DNA for the CDR3: TGTGCCAGCAGCTTGTGGGGGGAGACCCAGTACTTC. It codes for CASSLWGETQYF.

The rearrangement uses TRBV7-8 and TRBJ1-4; unclear D gene. V was trimmed by 5 bases and J by 1 base, leaving 8 bases between them. Germline V gives CDR1 SGHVS, CDR2 FQNEAQ. This CDR3 is 14 amino acids long. CDR3 region: CASSARRTNEKLFF. CDR3 DNA: TGTGCCAGCAGCGCGAGGAGAACTAATGAAAAACTGTTTTTT.

The rearrangement joins TRBV4-1 to TRBJ2-2; D may match TRBD1 or TRBD2 (6 bases each). Germline CDR1 is MGHRA and CDR2 is YSYEKL. The CDR3 spans 17 residues. The V and J ends lost 3 bases and 4 bases respectively, with 18 bases between them. The chain's CDR3 is CASSQRVPGASTGELFF. CDR3 in DNA: TGCGCCAGCAGCCAGAGGGTCCCGGGGGCGAGCACCGGGGAGCTGTTTTTT.